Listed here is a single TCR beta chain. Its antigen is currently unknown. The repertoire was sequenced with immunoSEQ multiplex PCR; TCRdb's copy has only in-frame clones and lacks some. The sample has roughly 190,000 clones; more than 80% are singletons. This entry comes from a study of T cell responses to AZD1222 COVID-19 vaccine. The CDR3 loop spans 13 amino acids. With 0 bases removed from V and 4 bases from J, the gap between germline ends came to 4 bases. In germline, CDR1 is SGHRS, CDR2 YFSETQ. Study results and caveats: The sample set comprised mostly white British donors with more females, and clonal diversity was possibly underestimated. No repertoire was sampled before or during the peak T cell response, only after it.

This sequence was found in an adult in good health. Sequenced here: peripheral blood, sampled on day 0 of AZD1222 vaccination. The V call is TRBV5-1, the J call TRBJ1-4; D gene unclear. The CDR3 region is CASSLGGNEKLFF. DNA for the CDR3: TGCGCCAGCAGCTTGGGTGGTAATGAAAAACTGTTTTTT.